Below, 32 T cell receptor beta chains from the same sample are listed, as sequenced in a study of blood T cells in healthy people across ages. Then a second PCR, running about 7 to 11 cycles, was carried out with a sample-barcoded 5' primer and a J-beta primer mix. TCRdb recomputed calls from the 5' RACE reads with MiXCR, one row per CDR3 protein. The table has roughly 680,000 distinct CDR3 sequences, around 48% seen once. The sample comprised blood. These receptors all come from a woman in her sixties or seventies in good health.

The chain is built from TRBV2 and TRBJ2-5, with D unresolved. The CDR3 sequence is 14 residues long. CDR1 is SNHLY and CDR2 is FYNNEI in the germline V gene. V was shortened by 2 bases and J by 2 bases, with 9 bases between the two germline ends. CDR3 sequence (DNA): TGTGCCAGCAGTGAACAGTGGCGACAAGAGACCCAGTACTTC. Amino acids: CASSEQWRQETQYF.

In this sample, this clonotype turned up a few times. The V and J genes are TRBV12-3 or TRBV12-4 and TRBJ1-4; D is possibly TRBD1 (5 bases). CDR3 length: 14 amino acids. V was shortened by 2 bases and J by 7 bases, with 11 bases between the two germline ends. The CDR3 sequence is CASSLQGMAEKLFF. CDR3 bases: TGTGCCAGCAGTTTACAGGGAATGGCTGAAAAACTGTTTTTT.

This clonotype was found a few times. The CDR3 DNA reads TGTGCCAGCAGTGAAGACGTCAGAGGCCATCAGCAGTACTTC. This gives the protein CASSEDVRGHQQYF. This chain joins TRBV6-1 and TRBJ2-5, with no clear D. Germline-derived CDR1 and CDR2 are MNHNS and SASEGT. The ends were cut back, 1 base at V and 11 bases at J, with 17 bases in the middle. The CDR3 extends over 14 amino acids.

The J gene is TRBJ2-5, the V gene TRBV20-1; the D gene is possibly TRBD2 (6 bases). V shed 3 bases and J shed 11 bases, with 19 bases lying between them. The CDR3 consists of 13 residues. Looked up from germline, CDR1 is DFQATT and CDR2 is SNEGSKA (reference sequence). CDR3 loop: CSASMGLNNEQYF. The DNA for the CDR3 is TGCAGTGCTAGTATGGGACTTAACAATGAGCAGTACTTC.

The CDR3 reads CASSPGLAKGDTQYF. The CDR3 DNA reads as TGTGCCAGCAGTCCGGGACTAGCAAAAGGAGATACGCAGTATTTT. V gene TRBV11-2 combines with J gene TRBJ2-3, with 9 bases that match TRBD2. This CDR3 region has 15 residues. The germline V gene encodes CDR1 SGHAT and CDR2 FQNNGV. V lost 6 bases and J lost 5; bases outside the gene matches: 9.

This chain links TRBV6-2 or TRBV6-3 with TRBJ2-3; 7 bases line up with TRBD1. The J segment lost 0 bases and the V segment lost 6 bases, leaving 6 bases of the junction unmatched. Germline lookup yields CDR1 MNHEY and CDR2 SVGEGT. The CDR3 is 15 amino acids. The CDR3 region is CASRPGTVSTDTQYF. The CDR3 region has the DNA TGTGCCAGCAGACCAGGGACAGTTAGCACAGATACGCAGTATTTT.

The chain carries TRBV20-1 and TRBJ1-1; D not certain. The CDR3 extends over 12 amino acids. Germline assignment: CDR1 DFQATT and CDR2 SNEGSKA (reference sequence). V was trimmed by 5 bases and J by 7 bases, leaving 14 bases between them. CDR3: CSARSGLLEAFF. CDR3 DNA sequence: TGCAGTGCTCGCTCCGGCTTGCTTGAAGCTTTCTTT.

As concerns this clonotype: A read error may account for a junction end that differs from germline. The chain carries TRBV2 and TRBJ1-3; D might be TRBD1 (5 bases). The CDR3 is made up of 15 amino acids. Germline CDR1 is SNHLY and CDR2 is FYNNEI. The CDR3 nucleotides read TGTGCCGGCAGTGATTTGGGGCCCATCGGGAGCACCATATATTTT. Encoded protein: CAGSDLGPIGSTIYF.

In the case of this clonotype: One junction end does not reproduce the germline sequence, and a read error may be involved. The V call is TRBV6-1, the J call TRBJ2-1; D gene ambiguous. The CDR3 has 11 amino acids. Germline assignment: CDR1 MNHNS and CDR2 SASEGT. In nucleotides, the CDR3 is TGTGCCGGCAGTGCAAACAATGAGCAGTTCTTC. Its protein product is CAGSANNEQFF.

This clonotype has a handful of counts. This chain connects TRBV25-1 to TRBJ2-5; no definite D call. Looked up from germline, CDR1 is MGHDK and CDR2 is SYGVNS. This CDR3 comprises 12 residues. V lost 7 bases and J lost 4, with 10 bases in between. CDR3 protein: CASMGSPETQYF. The CDR3 nucleotides are TGTGCCAGCATGGGGTCCCCAGAGACCCAGTACTTC.

V is TRBV25-1 and J is TRBJ2-3, with 10 bases fitting TRBD2. CDR1 and CDR2 (germline): MGHDK, SYGVNS. Losses at the gene ends were 3 bases for V and 6 bases for J; bases not matched to a gene: 6. The CDR3 has 15 amino acids. This CDR3 reads CASSDPSGSFDTQYF. The CDR3 region has the DNA TGTGCCAGCAGTGACCCTAGCGGGAGCTTCGATACGCAGTATTTT.

The J gene is TRBJ1-1, the V gene TRBV4-2; 7 bases fit TRBD1. This CDR3 has 14 residues. Germline V CDR1 and CDR2: LGHNA, YNFKEQ. The V and J ends lost 4 bases and 4 bases, in that order; junction bases with no gene match: 6. CDR3 loop: CASSLRQGITEAFF. The CDR3 DNA sequence: TGTGCCAGCAGCCTACGACAGGGAATCACTGAAGCTTTCTTT.

This clonotype was seen a few times. The rearrangement joins TRBV6-2 or TRBV6-3 to TRBJ2-7; a weak D match, TRBD1 (6 bases). This CDR3 spans 17 amino acids. CDR1 and CDR2 from the germline V gene are MNHEY and SVGEGT. V shed 5 bases and J shed 0 bases, with 20 bases lying between them. Here the CDR3 DNA reads TGTGCCAGCAGTGGGGGCGCGGAGACGGGTTACTCCTACGAGCAGTACTTC. As protein: CASSGGAETGYSYEQYF.

This clonotype was seen more than once but under ten times. The V call is TRBV7-2, the J call TRBJ2-1, with a possible D match to TRBD1 (6 bases). The CDR3 loop spans 17 amino acids. Deletions cut 5 bases from V and 2 bases from J, with 19 bases between. Germline V gene lookup returns CDR1 SGHTA and CDR2 FQGNSA. Here the CDR3 DNA reads TGTGCCAGCAGCGGGAGTGGGGGCGCGACCCCCTACAATGAGCAGTTCTTC. This encodes CASSGSGGATPYNEQFF.

This clonotype was detected once. The chain combines TRBV6-7 with TRBJ2-7; no reliable D call. TRBV6-7 has ORF status, its function being uncertain. This CDR3 is built from 12 residues. Trimming stripped 5 bases from V and 7 bases from J, with 12 bases between. The CDR3, as DNA: TGTGCCAGCAGTCGATCCTACAATGAGCAGTACTTC. Protein product: CASSRSYNEQYF.

DNA of the CDR3: TGTGCCAGCAAGCGCCAGAGGGAGGGTTACAATGAGCAGTTCTTC. Its protein product is CASKRQREGYNEQFF. The chain is built from TRBV2 and TRBJ2-1; 7 bases map to TRBD2. The CDR3 runs 15 residues. Trimming removed 7 bases from V and 4 bases from J; junction bases left unmatched: 10. Germline V gives CDR1 SNHLY, CDR2 FYNNEI.

This chain connects TRBV4-1 to TRBJ1-2; 7 positions match TRBD1. V dropped 0 bases and J dropped 6; count of bases not matched to a gene: 10. Germline CDR1 reads MGHRA; CDR2 reads YSYEKL. There are 16 residues in the CDR3. CDR3 in DNA: TGCGCCAGCAGCCAAGAGCCGGACAGGTCGCGCCATGGCTACACCTTC. This translates into CASSQEPDRSRHGYTF.

CDR3 sequence reads: CASSYSMAFGNEQFF. In DNA form, the CDR3 reads TGTGCCAGCAGTTACTCGATGGCGTTTGGGAATGAGCAGTTCTTC. This chain links TRBV6-5 with TRBJ2-1; no firm D call. The V end lost 0 bases, the J end lost 7 bases, and 13 bases lay between the germline ends. The germline V gene encodes CDR1 MNHEY and CDR2 SVGAGI. The CDR3 is 15 residues long.

The chain employs TRBV6-2 or TRBV6-3 and TRBJ1-2, with unresolved D. V dropped 5 bases and J dropped 5 bases, with 24 bases sitting between them. The CDR3 runs to 17 residues. CDR1 is MNHEY, CDR2 SVGEGT, per germline. The CDR3 here is CASSHGQEEARIYGYTF. For the CDR3, the DNA is TGTGCCAGCAGTCACGGGCAGGAAGAGGCCCGGATTTATGGCTACACCTTC.

The rearrangement uses TRBV30 and TRBJ2-1, with 12 nucleotides matching TRBD2. V was pared by 3 bases and J by 6 bases, with 0 bases of the junction left unmatched. The CDR3 covers 13 residues. CDR1 and CDR2 (germline): GTSNPN, SVGIG (reference sequence). CDR3 coding DNA: TGTGCCTGGAGACTAGCGGGAGGCAATGAGCAGTTCTTC. Its protein is CAWRLAGGNEQFF. The variable domain in full, with the rest retrieved from reference TRBV30 and TRBJ2-1, is SQTIHQWPATLVQPVGSPLSLECTVEGTSNPNLYWYRQAAGRGLQLLFYSVGIGQISSEVPQNLSASRPQDRQFILSSKKLLLSDSGFYLCAWRLAGGNEQFFGPGTRLTVL.

The chain recombines TRBV14 with TRBJ1-6; D gene uncertain. CDR3 length equals 15 residues. The germline CDR1 and CDR2 sequences are SGHDN and FVKESK. Trimming left V 1 base short and J 7 bases short, with 11 bases between. The CDR3 DNA sequence: TGTGCCAGCAGCCAAGTAGCGACGGCCAATTCACCCCTCCACTTT. Amino acid sequence: CASSQVATANSPLHF.

The V call is TRBV20-1, the J call TRBJ1-4; D call uncertain. The germline V and J ends were trimmed by 7 bases and 5 bases, with 8 bases remaining between them. The CDR3 extends over 11 amino acids. From germline, CDR1 is DFQATT and CDR2 SNEGSKA (reference sequence). The CDR3 region is CSGGNNEKLFF. CDR3 DNA: TGCAGTGGAGGGAACAATGAAAAACTGTTTTTT.

The chain couples TRBV2 to TRBJ2-3; 11 bases align to TRBD1. The CDR3 consists of 16 residues. From germline, CDR1 is SNHLY and CDR2 FYNNEI. The V and J ends lost 8 bases and 4 bases, in that order; junction bases with no gene match: 11. In nucleotides, the CDR3 is TGTGCCAGCGGAAGGACAGGGGGCTCGGTTTCAGATACGCAGTATTTT. It specifies CASGRTGGSVSDTQYF.

V usage is TRBV27 and J usage is TRBJ1-5; D ambiguous. The length of the CDR3 is 15 residues. The V and J ends lost 2 bases and 0 bases respectively, with 8 bases between them. Germline V CDR1 and CDR2: MNHEY, SMNVEV (reference sequence). The CDR3 spells CASSLMGFSNQPQHF. In nucleotides, the CDR3 is TGTGCCAGCAGTTTAATGGGTTTTAGCAATCAGCCCCAGCATTTT.

This clonotype is a singleton in its sample. V usage is TRBV7-8 and J usage is TRBJ1-5, with 8 bases fitting TRBD1. The V segment lost 6 bases and the J segment 7 bases; nucleotides outside the gene matches: 8. This CDR3 spans 14 amino acids. Germline V lookup: CDR1 SGHVS, CDR2 FQNEAQ. The CDR3 DNA reads as TGTGCCAGCAGTCCAGGGGGCGCCGGGCAGCCCCAGCATTTT. Translation gives CASSPGGAGQPQHF.

In the case of this clonotype: A much larger clone is a single base away; this may be a read error. This chain connects TRBV29-1 to TRBJ2-3; D may match TRBD1 or TRBD2 (5 bases each). This CDR3 spans 15 amino acids. CDR1 SQVTM and CDR2 ANQGSEA come from the germline V gene. The ends were cut back, 3 bases at V and 4 bases at J, with 17 bases in the middle. In DNA, the CDR3 is TGCAGCGTTGACGATCGGGGCCGTAAGCCAGATACGCAGTATTTT. It yields the protein CSVDDRGRKPDTQYF.

This clonotype was seen a handful of times. The V and J genes are TRBV12-3 or TRBV12-4 and TRBJ2-5; D is possibly TRBD1 (5 bases). V shed 6 bases and J shed 1 base, with 12 bases lying between them. The CDR3 runs to 14 residues. CDR3 sequence: CASSPGALQETQYF. DNA of the CDR3: TGTGCCAGCAGCCCTGGGGCGCTCCAAGAGACCCAGTACTTC.

V usage is TRBV20-1 and J usage is TRBJ2-7; possibly TRBD1 or TRBD2 for D (6 bases each). Trimming left V 3 bases short and J 7 bases short, with 13 bases between. CDR3 length: 12 amino acids. Germline loops: CDR1 DFQATT, CDR2 SNEGSKA (reference sequence). The CDR3 DNA sequence: TGCAGTGCTAGCGGGGGCTACAATGAGCAGTACTTC. It yields the protein CSASGGYNEQYF.

CDR3 region: CASSPQTQATQYF. The CDR3 DNA sequence: TGTGCCAGCTCACCACAGACTCAGGCTACGCAGTATTTT. The genes are TRBV18 and TRBJ2-3; D is uncertain. Between the trimmed V and J ends, which lost 1 base and 8 bases, there was a span of 10 bases. The CDR3 is made up of 13 amino acids. Germline CDR1 reads KGHSH; CDR2 reads LQKENI.

The chain carries TRBV7-2 and TRBJ2-7, with unresolved D. Germline V gene sequence: CDR1 SGHTA, CDR2 FQGNSA. The CDR3 covers 13 residues. Trimming cost V 1 base and J 5 bases, with 9 bases left between them. CDR3 bases: TGTGCCAGCAGCTTAGGGACGGCAAACGAGCAGTACTTC. Encoded protein: CASSLGTANEQYF. Drawing the rest from reference TRBV7-2 and TRBJ2-7, the complete variable domain is GAGVSQSPSNKVTEKGKDVELRCDPISGHTALYWYRQSLGQGLEFLIYFQGNSAPDKSGLPSDRFSAERTGGSVSTLTIQRTQQEDSAVYLCASSLGTANEQYFGPGTRLTVT.

The chain is built from TRBV3-1 and TRBJ2-1; a weak D match, TRBD2 (6 bases). Trimming pared 5 bases from V and 4 bases from J, leaving 15 bases between. The germline V gene encodes CDR1 LGHDT and CDR2 YNNKEL (reference sequence). The CDR3 runs to 15 residues. Here the CDR3 reads CASSVRTIGYNEQFF. CDR3 DNA: TGTGCCAGCAGCGTACGGACTATAGGGTACAATGAGCAGTTCTTC.

This rearrangement joins TRBV20-1 to TRBJ2-7; tentative D call: TRBD1 (6 bases). Trimming stripped 1 base from V and 2 bases from J, with 12 bases between. Looked up from germline, CDR1 is DFQATT and CDR2 is SNEGSKA (reference sequence). The CDR3 length is 14 residues. The CDR3 region has the DNA TGCAGTGCTAGAGGGGAAGGGGGTCCCTACGAGCAGTACTTC. Residues: CSARGEGGPYEQYF.